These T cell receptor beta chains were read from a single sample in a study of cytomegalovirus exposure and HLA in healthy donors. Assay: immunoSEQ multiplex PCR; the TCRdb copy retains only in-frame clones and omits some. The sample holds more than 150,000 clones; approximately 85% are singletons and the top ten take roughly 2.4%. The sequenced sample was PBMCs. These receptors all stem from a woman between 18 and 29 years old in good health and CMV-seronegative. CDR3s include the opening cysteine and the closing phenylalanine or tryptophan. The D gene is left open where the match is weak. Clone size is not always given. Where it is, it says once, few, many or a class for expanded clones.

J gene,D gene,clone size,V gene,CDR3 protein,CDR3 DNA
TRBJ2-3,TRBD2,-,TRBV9,CASSVALAGVTTQYF,TGTGCCAGCAGCGTAGCACTAGCGGGAGTCACAACGCAGTATTTT
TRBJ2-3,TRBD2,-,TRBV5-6,CASSWRLAGGPDTQYF,TGTGCCAGCAGCTGGAGACTAGCGGGGGGGCCCGATACGCAGTATTTT
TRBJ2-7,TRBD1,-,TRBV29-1,CSALGQGGDEQYF,TGCAGCGCATTAGGACAGGGTGGCGACGAGCAGTACTTC
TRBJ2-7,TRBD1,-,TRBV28,CASKLDRAYEQYF,TGTGCCAGCAAGCTTGACAGGGCCTACGAGCAGTACTTC
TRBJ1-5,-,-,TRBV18,CASSRGGDQPQHF,TGTGCCAGCTCACGGGGGGGCGATCAGCCCCAGCATTTT
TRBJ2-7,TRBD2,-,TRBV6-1,CASSYSGRADEQYF,TGTGCCAGCAGTTATAGCGGGAGGGCCGACGAGCAGTACTTC
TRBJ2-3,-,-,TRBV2,CASSRLRASDTQYF,TGTGCCAGCAGCCGACTCAGGGCGTCAGATACGCAGTATTTT
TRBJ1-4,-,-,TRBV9,CASSPQGPTATNEKLFF,TGTGCCAGCAGCCCACAGGGCCCGACGGCAACTAATGAAAAACTGTTTTTT
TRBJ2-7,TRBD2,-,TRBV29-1,CSFRGGDYEQYF,TGCAGCTTTCGGGGGGGGGACTACGAGCAGTACTTC
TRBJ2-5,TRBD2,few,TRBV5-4,CASSLGTSGRQTQYF,TGTGCCAGCAGCCTGGGGACTAGCGGGAGGCAGACCCAGTACTTC
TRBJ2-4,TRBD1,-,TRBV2,CASLRDRASAKNIQYF,TGTGCCAGCTTGCGGGACAGGGCATCCGCCAAAAACATTCAGTACTTC
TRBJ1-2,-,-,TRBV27,CASRSQGVGGYTF,TGTGCCAGCAGATCACAGGGAGTGGGTGGCTACACCTTC
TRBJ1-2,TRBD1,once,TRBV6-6,CASSYNRGRSAYGYTF,TGTGCCAGCAGTTACAACAGGGGGCGCTCAGCCTATGGCTACACCTTC
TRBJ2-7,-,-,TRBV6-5,CASSEVRRGGEQYF,TGTGCCAGCAGTGAGGTCCGCAGGGGCGGCGAGCAGTACTTC
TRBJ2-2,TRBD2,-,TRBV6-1,CASSRGGLTGELFF,TGTGCCAGCAGCCGGGGGGGTCTCACCGGGGAGCTGTTTTTT
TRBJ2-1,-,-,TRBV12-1,CASSFAGGRNSYNEQFF,TGTGCCAGCAGCTTTGCAGGCGGGAGGAACTCCTACAATGAGCAGTTCTTC
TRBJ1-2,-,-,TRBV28,CASSLVPDYGYTF,TGTGCCAGCAGTTTAGTACCAGACTATGGCTACACCTTC
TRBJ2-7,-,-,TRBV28,CASSSHRLQGSHEQYF,TGTGCCAGCAGTTCCCACCGTTTACAGGGTTCCCACGAGCAGTACTTC
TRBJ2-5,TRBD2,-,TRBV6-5,CASSPGTSGWLDQYF,TGTGCCAGCAGTCCAGGGACTAGCGGCTGGTTGGACCAGTACTTC
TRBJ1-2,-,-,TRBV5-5,CASSLGVGAYGYTF,TGTGCCAGCAGCTTGGGTGTAGGAGCGTATGGCTACACCTTC
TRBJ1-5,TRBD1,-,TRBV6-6,CASSYGTGEDQPQHF,TGTGCCAGCAGTTACGGGACAGGGGAGGACCAGCCCCAGCATTTT
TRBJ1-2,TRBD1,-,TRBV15,CATSRGSQGVYGYTF,TGTGCCACCAGCAGAGGCTCACAGGGGGTCTATGGCTACACCTTC
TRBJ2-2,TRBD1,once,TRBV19,CASSPQVGQGDTGELFF,TGTGCCAGTAGTCCCCAGGTGGGACAGGGCGACACCGGGGAGCTGTTTTTT
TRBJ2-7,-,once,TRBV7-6,CASSLKAGVIHEQYF,TGTGCCAGCAGCTTAAAGGCAGGGGTGATCCACGAGCAGTACTTC
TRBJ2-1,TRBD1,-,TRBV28,CASSPQGRTNNEQFF,TGTGCCAGCAGCCCACAGGGGCGAACTAACAATGAGCAGTTCTTC
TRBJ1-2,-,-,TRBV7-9,CASSSTQANYGYTF,TGTGCCAGCAGCTCAACACAAGCTAACTATGGCTACACCTTC
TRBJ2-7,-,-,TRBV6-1,CASSGEIRSYEQYF,TGTGCCAGCAGTGGAGAGATCCGCTCCTACGAGCAGTACTTC
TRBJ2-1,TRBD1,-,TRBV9,CASSGGQVPSYNEQFF,TGTGCCAGCAGCGGGGGACAGGTCCCCTCCTACAATGAGCAGTTCTTC
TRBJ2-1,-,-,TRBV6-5,CASSYAGAGHEQFF,TGTGCCAGCAGTTACGCTGGGGCGGGGCATGAGCAGTTCTTC
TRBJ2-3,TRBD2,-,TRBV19,CASSSRLAGGQDTQYF,TGTGCCAGTAGTAGTCGACTAGCGGGGGGGCAAGATACGCAGTATTTT
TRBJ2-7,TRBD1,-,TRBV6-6,CASSLQGYEQYF,TGTGCCAGCAGTCTACAGGGGTACGAGCAGTACTTC
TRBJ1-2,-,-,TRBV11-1,CASSLTGPNYGYTF,TGTGCCAGCAGCTTAACAGGGCCCAACTATGGCTACACCTTC
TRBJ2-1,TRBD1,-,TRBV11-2,CASSPGQGRYEQFF,TGTGCCAGCAGCCCGGGACAGGGCCGGTATGAGCAGTTCTTC
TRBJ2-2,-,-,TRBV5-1,CASSLDPGAGGELFF,TGCGCCAGCAGCTTGGATCCAGGGGCGGGCGGGGAGCTGTTTTTT
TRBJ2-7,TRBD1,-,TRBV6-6,CASSQGAGSSYEQYF,TGTGCCAGCAGTCAGGGGGCCGGGAGCTCCTACGAGCAGTACTTC
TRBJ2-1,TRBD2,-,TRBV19,CASSYLGTSGWGEQFF,TGTGCCAGTAGTTACCTGGGTACTAGCGGGTGGGGTGAGCAGTTCTTC
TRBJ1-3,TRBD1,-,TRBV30,CAWSALGQGAYGNTIYF,TGTGCCTGGAGTGCCCTGGGACAGGGGGCTTATGGAAACACCATATATTTT
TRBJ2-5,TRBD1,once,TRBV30,CAWSPRTGRQTQYF,TGTGCCTGGAGTCCCCGGACAGGGAGGCAGACCCAGTACTTC
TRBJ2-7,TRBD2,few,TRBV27,CASSLSVAGVHEQYF,TGTGCCAGCAGTTTATCTGTAGCGGGAGTACACGAGCAGTACTTC
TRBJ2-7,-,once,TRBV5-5,CASGGGGLGEQYF,TGTGCCAGCGGTGGGGGGGGGCTTGGCGAGCAGTACTTC
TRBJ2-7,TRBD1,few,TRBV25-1,CASSHTGQGPLQYF,TGTGCCAGCAGTCACACGGGACAGGGGCCCCTGCAGTACTTC
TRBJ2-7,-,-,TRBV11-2,CASSLDIALFYEQYF,TGTGCCAGCAGCTTAGATATCGCTCTTTTCTACGAGCAGTACTTC